The source of this T cell receptor beta chain is a study of T-cell reconstitution after alpha-beta-depleted transplantation in children. Study findings and constraints: T-cell numbers and diversity one year post-transplant derived largely from freshly generated T cells.

On this clonotype: Its antigen is unidentified.

CDR1 and CDR2 from the germline V gene are MNHEY and SMNVEV (reference sequence). The CDR3 loop spans 13 amino acids. V was clipped by 2 bases and J by 10 bases, with 11 bases between them. Preparing the TCRbeta library involved the use of unique molecular identifiers. TCRdb re-derived calls from the PCR reads in MiXCR, one entry per CDR3 protein. The sample holds hundreds of thousands of distinct CDR3 sequences, 10% to 15% seen once. This rearrangement joins TRBV27 to TRBJ2-2; D is unclear. The receptor was isolated from a male patient younger than 18 who had a stem cell transplant for acute myeloid leukemia, so the T cells may come from the graft donor. The sample was PBMCs, mostly from graft donor cells, taken 360 days after TCRalphabeta/CD19-depleted stem cell transplant. This CDR3 is CASSLGWHPELFF. CDR3 nucleotide sequence: TGTGCCAGCAGTTTAGGATGGCACCCGGAGCTGTTTTTT.